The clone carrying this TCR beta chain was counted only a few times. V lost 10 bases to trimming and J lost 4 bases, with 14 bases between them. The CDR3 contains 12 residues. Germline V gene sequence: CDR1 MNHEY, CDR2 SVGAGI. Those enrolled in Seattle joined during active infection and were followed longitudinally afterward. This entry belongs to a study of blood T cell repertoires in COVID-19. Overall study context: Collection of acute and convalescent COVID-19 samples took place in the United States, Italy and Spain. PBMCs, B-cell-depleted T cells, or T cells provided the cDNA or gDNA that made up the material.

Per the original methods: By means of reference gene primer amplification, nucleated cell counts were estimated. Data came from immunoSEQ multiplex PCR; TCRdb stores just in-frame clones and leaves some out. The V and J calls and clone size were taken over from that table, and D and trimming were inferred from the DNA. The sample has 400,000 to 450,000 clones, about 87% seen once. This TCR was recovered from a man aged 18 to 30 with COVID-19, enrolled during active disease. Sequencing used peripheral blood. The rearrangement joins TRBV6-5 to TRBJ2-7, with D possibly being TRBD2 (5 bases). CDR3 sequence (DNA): TGTGCCACCTCGGGGTTAGGTTACGAGCAGTACTTC. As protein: CATSGLGYEQYF.